The rows below give T cell receptor beta chains drawn from one sample of a study of blood T cell repertoires in COVID-19. The assay was immunoSEQ multiplex PCR, and TCRdb's table has in-frame clones only and misses some. The data contain fewer than 350,000 clones, around 86% of them seen just once; the ten biggest clones take up 2.1%. The sample consisted of peripheral blood. Receptors originate from a woman aged 25-40 years who had recovered from COVID-19. Both conserved end residues are part of each CDR3. Fields, in order: D gene, clone size, V gene, J gene, CDR3 length, CDR3 protein, CDR3 DNA. The D gene is left open where the match is weak. Clone size is shown for a subset of rows, as once, few, many or a class of expanded clone.

.	few	TRBV6-4	TRBJ1-5	13	CASSDSLNQPQHF	TGTGCCAGCAGTGACTCCCTCAATCAGCCCCAGCATTTT
TRBD1	once	TRBV11-2	TRBJ2-4	18	CASSPHRRQGEAKNIQYF	TGTGCCAGCAGCCCCCATAGGCGTCAGGGGGAAGCCAAAAACATTCAGTACTTC
.	.	TRBV25-1	TRBJ2-3	11	CASSYTDTQYF	TGTGCCAGCAGCTACACAGATACGCAGTATTTT
TRBD1	.	TRBV5-1	TRBJ2-3	15	CASRKQGAGTDTQYF	TGCGCCAGCAGAAAACAGGGGGCGGGAACAGATACGCAGTATTTT
.	.	TRBV7-9	TRBJ1-3	15	CASQFSTASGNTIYF	TGTGCCAGCCAATTTTCCACAGCCTCTGGAAACACCATATATTTT
TRBD2	.	TRBV11-2	TRBJ2-7	16	CASSSPGTSGSYEQYF	TGTGCCAGCAGCTCTCCCGGGACTAGCGGATCCTACGAGCAGTACTTC
.	.	TRBV5-4	TRBJ2-3	12	CASSFGTDTQYF	TGTGCCAGCAGCTTCGGCACAGATACGCAGTATTTT
.	few	TRBV14	TRBJ2-2	13	CASSQTRGGELFF	TGTGCCAGCAGCCAAACTCGGGGTGGGGAGCTGTTTTTT
.	.	TRBV3-1/TRBV3-2	TRBJ1-5	16	CASSQETLRAGQPQHF	TGTGCCAGCAGCCAAGAGACGCTGAGGGCGGGTCAGCCCCAGCATTTT
TRBD2	.	TRBV27	TRBJ2-7	14	CASSLARGGYEQYF	TGTGCCAGCAGTTTAGCGCGGGGGGGCTACGAGCAGTACTTC
TRBD1	.	TRBV5-1	TRBJ1-1	14	CASSSGQGATEAFF	TGCGCCAGCAGCTCCGGACAGGGGGCCACTGAAGCTTTCTTT
.	.	TRBV27	TRBJ2-7	14	CASSFGAMIYEQYF	TGTGCCAGCAGTTTTGGGGCCATGATCTACGAGCAGTACTTC
TRBD1	.	TRBV5-4	TRBJ1-2	11	CASSLEDRADF	TGTGCCAGCAGCTTGGAGGACAGGGCAGACTTC
.	.	TRBV4-1	TRBJ2-5	14	CASSRDPGYETQYF	TGCGCCAGCAGCCGAGACCCGGGGTACGAGACCCAGTACTTC
TRBD1	.	TRBV2	TRBJ2-7	13	CASSLGQGYEQYF	TGTGCCAGCAGTTTGGGACAGGGCTACGAGCAGTACTTC
.	.	TRBV5-1	TRBJ1-6	15	CASSPEGARNSPLHF	TGCGCCAGCAGCCCCGAAGGGGCCAGAAATTCACCCCTCCACTTT
TRBD2	.	TRBV9	TRBJ2-5	19	CASSARPGLAGGGRETQYF	TGTGCCAGCAGCGCCAGACCGGGACTAGCGGGAGGGGGGCGAGAGACCCAGTACTTC
.	.	TRBV6-1	TRBJ2-3	14	CASSEGPGTDTQYF	TGTGCCAGCAGTGAAGGTCCTGGCACAGATACGCAGTATTTT
TRBD1	.	TRBV28	TRBJ2-7	15	CASSQAQGPSYEQYF	TGTGCCAGCAGCCAAGCACAGGGGCCGTCCTACGAGCAGTACTTC
TRBD1	.	TRBV2	TRBJ2-2	16	CASSEDRGIITGELFF	TGTGCCAGCAGTGAAGACAGGGGGATAATAACCGGGGAGCTGTTTTTT
TRBD2	once	TRBV3-1/TRBV3-2	TRBJ2-3	15	CASSQVAGYTDTQYF	TGTGCCAGCAGCCAAGTAGCGGGGTACACAGATACGCAGTATTTT
.	.	TRBV6-5	TRBJ2-1	15	CASSHGLVPYNEQFF	TGTGCCAGCAGCCATGGACTCGTACCCTACAATGAGCAGTTCTTC
TRBD1	.	TRBV6-1	TRBJ1-3	15	CASSEPGQPGNTIYF	TGTGCCAGCAGTGAACCGGGACAGCCAGGAAACACCATATATTTT
.	.	TRBV28	TRBJ1-2	14	CASSPPRANYGYTF	TGTGCCAGCAGTCCCCCCCGTGCTAACTATGGCTACACCTTC
TRBD1	.	TRBV4-1	TRBJ2-2	15	CASSRGQGFDGELFF	TGCGCCAGCAGCCGAGGACAGGGGTTTGACGGGGAGCTGTTTTTT
TRBD1	.	TRBV9	TRBJ2-1	14	CASSARDRTGEQFF	TGTGCCAGCAGCGCCAGGGACAGGACAGGAGAGCAGTTCTTC
.	.	TRBV24-1	TRBJ1-1	12	CATSKGHAEAFF	TGTGCCACCAGCAAGGGGCACGCTGAAGCTTTCTTT
.	few	TRBV5-1	TRBJ1-1	13	CASSDTGFTEAFF	TGCGCCAGCAGCGACACAGGGTTTACTGAAGCTTTCTTT
.	.	TRBV21-1	TRBJ2-7	15	CASSKVVSVCYEQYF	TGTGCCAGCAGCAAAGTGGTTAGCGTCTGCTACGAGCAGTACTTC
.	.	TRBV7-2	TRBJ1-5	13	CASSLAGGSPQHF	TGTGCCAGCAGCTTAGCGGGAGGATCTCCCCAGCATTTT
.	.	TRBV30	TRBJ2-2	15	CAWSSSSLYTGELFF	TGTGCCTGGAGTTCCTCCAGTCTGTACACCGGGGAGCTGTTTTTT
TRBD2	.	TRBV18	TRBJ2-2	14	CASSPWEGTGELFF	TGTGCCAGCTCACCATGGGAGGGGACCGGGGAGCTGTTTTTT
.	.	TRBV6-6	TRBJ1-3	14	CASSRSGVENTIYF	TGTGCCAGCAGCAGATCAGGGGTAGAAAACACCATATATTTT
.	.	TRBV28	TRBJ2-3	12	CASSSTVDTQYF	TGTGCCAGCAGTTCGACTGTGGATACGCAGTATTTT
.	.	TRBV7-9	TRBJ2-2	13	CASSFRGTGELFF	TGTGCCAGCAGCTTTAGAGGGACCGGGGAGCTGTTTTTT
.	.	TRBV6-1	TRBJ1-2	12	CASSEIPRGYTF	TGTGCCAGCAGTGAAATTCCCCGGGGCTACACCTTC
TRBD1	.	TRBV7-2	TRBJ1-6	15	CASSLGTGITSPLHF	TGTGCCAGCAGCTTAGGGACAGGGATTACCTCACCCCTCCACTTT
TRBD1	.	TRBV27	TRBJ2-5	14	CASSGRTGLETQYF	TGTGCCAGCAGTGGTCGGACAGGCCTCGAGACCCAGTACTTC